Listed below are T cell receptor beta chains from one sample, sequenced in a study of T cell responses to AZD1222 COVID-19 vaccine. The repertoire was sequenced with immunoSEQ multiplex PCR; TCRdb's copy has only in-frame clones and lacks some. The table has roughly 140,000 clones, about 92% seen once; the top ten hold about 3.3%. Material: peripheral blood, obtained 28 days after the second AZD1222 dose. The origin of the receptors is an adult who received the AZD1222 COVID-19 vaccine. Both conserved end residues are part of each CDR3. Each record gives: CDR3 protein, CDR3 DNA, J gene, clone size, V gene, D gene. A D gene is named only where the DNA matches it firmly. Clone size is given for some rows only: seen once, a few or many times, or a class if the clone is expanded.

CASSQPGSEAFF	TGCGCCAGCAGCCAGCCAGGGTCTGAAGCTTTCTTT	TRBJ1-1	-	TRBV4-3	-
CASSYGTGTLNEQFF	TGTGCCAGCAGTTACGGGACAGGGACCCTAAATGAGCAGTTCTTC	TRBJ2-1	once	TRBV6-5	TRBD1
CASSLSPEGKLFF	TGTGCCAGCAGCTTGAGCCCGGAGGGAAAACTGTTTTTT	TRBJ1-4	-	TRBV7-2	-
CASSLGVTEAFF	TGTGCCAGCAGCTTAGGGGTCACTGAAGCTTTCTTT	TRBJ1-1	-	TRBV7-2	-
CASSQRAPDRDFSFSSYEQYF	TGCGCCAGCAGCCAAAGGGCCCCGGACAGGGATTTTTCATTCAGCTCCTACGAGCAGTACTTC	TRBJ2-7	-	TRBV4-1	TRBD1
CASSLGGLTGGYTF	TGTGCCAGCAGCTTAGGAGGGTTGACTGGCGGCTACACCTTC	TRBJ1-2	-	TRBV7-9	-
CASSLGADSYEQYF	TGCGCCAGCAGCTTGGGGGCGGATTCCTACGAGCAGTACTTC	TRBJ2-7	-	TRBV5-1	-
CASSLNSMTYEQYF	TGTGCCAGCAGCTTAAACAGTATGACCTACGAGCAGTACTTC	TRBJ2-7	-	TRBV7-2	-
CASSYEGESTGELFF	TGTGCCAGCAGTTACGAGGGAGAGTCCACCGGGGAGCTGTTTTTT	TRBJ2-2	few	TRBV6-2/TRBV6-3	-
CASNHKNNSPLHF	TGTGCCAGTAACCACAAAAATAATTCACCCCTCCACTTT	TRBJ1-6	once	TRBV19	-
CASSLNSAGSYEQYF	TGTGCCAGCAGTTTAAATTCAGCAGGGTCCTACGAGCAGTACTTC	TRBJ2-7	-	TRBV28	-
CASNGGMGQPQHF	TGTGCCAGCAACGGGGGTATGGGTCAGCCCCAGCATTTT	TRBJ1-5	-	TRBV2	-